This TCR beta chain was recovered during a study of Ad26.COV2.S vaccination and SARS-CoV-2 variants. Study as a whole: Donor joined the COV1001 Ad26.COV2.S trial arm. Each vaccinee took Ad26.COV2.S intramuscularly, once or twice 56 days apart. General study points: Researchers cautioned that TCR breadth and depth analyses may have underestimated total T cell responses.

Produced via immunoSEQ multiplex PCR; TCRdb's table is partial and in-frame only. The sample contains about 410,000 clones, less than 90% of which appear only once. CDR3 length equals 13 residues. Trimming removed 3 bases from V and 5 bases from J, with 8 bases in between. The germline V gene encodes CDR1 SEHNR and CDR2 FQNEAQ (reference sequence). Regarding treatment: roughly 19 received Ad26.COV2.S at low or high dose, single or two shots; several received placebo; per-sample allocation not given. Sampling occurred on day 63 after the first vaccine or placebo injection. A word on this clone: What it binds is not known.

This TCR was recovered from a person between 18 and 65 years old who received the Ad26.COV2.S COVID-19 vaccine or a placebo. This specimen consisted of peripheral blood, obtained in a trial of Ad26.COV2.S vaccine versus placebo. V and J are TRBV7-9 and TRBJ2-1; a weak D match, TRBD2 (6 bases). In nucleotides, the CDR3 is TGTGCCAGCAGCTTTTCGGGGGACAATGAGCAGTTCTTC. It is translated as CASSFSGDNEQFF.